These T cell receptor beta chains were read from a single sample in a study of blood T cells in healthy people across ages. TCRdb re-called the 5' RACE reads with MiXCR, one entry per CDR3 protein. This repertoire shows more than 700,000 distinct CDR3 sequences, around 50% found once; its top ten account for around 18%. Sequencing was performed on blood. All receptors derive from a man at least 80 years old in good health. CDR3s include the opening cysteine and the closing phenylalanine or tryptophan. Fields, in order: J gene, CDR3 length, clone size, V gene, D gene, CDR3 DNA, CDR3 protein. A D gene is named only where the DNA matches it firmly. Rows give clone size only sometimes, using once, few, many, or a class for an expanded clone.

TRBJ2-7 10 . TRBV29-1 . TGCAGCGTTGTACTGACCGAGCAGTACTTC CSVVLTEQYF
TRBJ2-7 15 . TRBV3-1 . TGTGCCAGCAGCCAACCGGGACTGCGAATCTACGAGCAGTACTTC CASSQPGLRIYEQYF
TRBJ2-1 16 . TRBV5-1 . TGCGCCAGCAGCGGACGGACAGAACCCTCCTACAATGAGCAGTTCTTC CASSGRTEPSYNEQFF
TRBJ2-5 10 . TRBV21-1 . TGTGCCAGCAGCATGGAGACCCAGTACTTC CASSMETQYF
TRBJ1-2 17 . TRBV13 . TGTGCCAGCAGCTCCCCCAGTCAGGCCGTTGCAAGCTATGGCTACACCTTC CASSSPSQAVASYGYTF
TRBJ2-3 14 once TRBV20-1 TRBD2 TGCAGTGCCTCACTAGCGGGAGCTGCCGATACGCAGTATTTT CSASLAGAADTQYF
TRBJ2-5 14 many TRBV10-3 . TGTGCCGCCAGGGGCACCGCTAGGCCGGAGACCCAGTACTTC CAARGTARPETQYF
TRBJ2-7 14 few TRBV27 . TGTGCCAGCAGTTCGGGACGGACCACCTACGAGCAGTACTTC CASSSGRTTYEQYF
TRBJ2-7 20 . TRBV29-1 . TGCAGCGTTGAAGAGTCTATAGTGGGCAGGGGAGGAGTACTTATCTACGAGCAGTACTTC CSVEESIVGRGGVLIYEQYF
TRBJ2-5 14 few TRBV7-9 TRBD2 TGTGCCAGCAGCCAAGCGGGAGTGTTGGAGACCCAGTACTTC CASSQAGVLETQYF
TRBJ2-3 16 few TRBV9 . TGTGCCAGCAGCGCCTTACCCGGGACTAGCACAGATACGCAGTATTTT CASSALPGTSTDTQYF
TRBJ1-2 14 . TRBV28 . TGTGCCAGCAGTGAATGGCCTTTGAGGTATGGCTACACCTTC CASSEWPLRYGYTF
TRBJ2-7 15 . TRBV20-1 . TGCAGTACTAGAGAGGGGGGGGGACCCCTCTACGAGCAGTACTTC CSTREGGGPLYEQYF
TRBJ2-6 18 . TRBV7-2 . TGTGCCAGCAGCCCCTCCACGCCCGACCATCCTGGGGCCAACGTCCTGACTTTC CASSPSTPDHPGANVLTF
TRBJ2-7 16 few TRBV25-1 TRBD2 TGTGCCAGCAGTGGACTGTTGTCTAGCGGCTCCTACGAGCAGTACTTC CASSGLLSSGSYEQYF
TRBJ2-3 18 . TRBV3-1 TRBD2 TGTGCCAGCAGCCGAAAGACTAGCGCCTACCTCTCCGGGGATACGCAGTATTTT CASSRKTSAYLSGDTQYF
TRBJ2-7 17 . TRBV29-1 TRBD2 TGCAGCGTTGAAGACAAGACTAGCGGGAGTAGTCCCTACGAGCAGTACTTC CSVEDKTSGSSPYEQYF
TRBJ1-1 12 once TRBV29-1 TRBD1 TGCAGCTATGACAGGGCGAACACTGAAGCTTTCTTT CSYDRANTEAFF
TRBJ2-1 13 . TRBV7-2 . TGTGCCAGCAGCGGGGAAAGCTACAATGAGCAGTTCTTC CASSGESYNEQFF
TRBJ2-3 12 . TRBV20-1 . TGCAGTGCTAGAGATGACGGAGATACGCAGTATTTT CSARDDGDTQYF
TRBJ2-5 14 . TRBV2 . TGTGCCAGCAGTGACCCACCGGGGAGGGAGACCCAGTACTTC CASSDPPGRETQYF
TRBJ2-7 12 . TRBV10-3 TRBD1 TGTGTCATCAGGGGACAGGGGTCCCACGAGTACTTC CVIRGQGSHEYF
TRBJ2-5 13 many TRBV20-1 TRBD2 TGCAGCTTCCCGGCGGGAGGGCCGCAGACCCAGTACTTC CSFPAGGPQTQYF
TRBJ2-7 14 . TRBV12-3/TRBV12-4 TRBD2 TGTGCCAGCAGTTTGGGGACTAGCGGGAGTGAGCAGTACTTC CASSLGTSGSEQYF
TRBJ2-7 16 . TRBV4-1 TRBD2 TGTGCCAGCAGCCAAGGACTAGCGGGGTCCTCCTACGAGCAGTACTTC CASSQGLAGSSYEQYF
TRBJ2-7 15 . TRBV25-1 TRBD2 TGTGCCAGCAGTGAAACTAGCGGGGGTTCGGGAGAGCAGTACTTC CASSETSGGSGEQYF
TRBJ2-7 13 few TRBV29-1 TRBD1 TGCAGCGTGGAGACAGGGGAGGATTACGAGCAGTACTTC CSVETGEDYEQYF
TRBJ1-1 12 . TRBV29-1 . TGCAGCGCCCAACAGAGGGGGACTGAAGCTTTCTTT CSAQQRGTEAFF
TRBJ2-5 14 . TRBV20-1 . TGCAGTGCTTCGGACTACACCAAGCAAGAGACCCAGTACTTC CSASDYTKQETQYF
TRBJ1-2 15 . TRBV15 . TGTGCCACCCAAGAGGCGGGACGAATTAACTATGGCTACACCTTC CATQEAGRINYGYTF
TRBJ2-1 16 . TRBV27 TRBD2 TGTGCCAGCAGTTCACGGACTAGCGAATCCTACAATGAGCAGTTCTTC CASSSRTSESYNEQFF